The present T cell receptor (beta chain) was sequenced within a study of blood T cell repertoires in COVID-19. Background on the study: Donors in the United States, Italy and Spain gave samples during acute or convalescent COVID-19. T cells, B-cell-depleted T cells, or PBMCs provided the cDNA or gDNA that served as material.

Libraries were prepared by immunoSEQ multiplex PCR; TCRdb keeps only in-frame clonotypes and omits some of them. The table lists about 170,000 clones, 80% to 90% of them singletons, with more than 14% in the top ten. The germline V gene has CDR1 SQVTM and CDR2 ANQGSEA. With V trimmed by 2 bases and J by 10 bases, 2 bases remained unmatched. The CDR3 length is 12 residues. The chain carries TRBV29-1 and TRBJ2-1; 10 bases line up with TRBD2. This sequence originates from a woman in her seventies with COVID-19, enrolled during active disease. Sequenced material: peripheral blood. This chain's CDR3 is CSVELAGEEQFF. The CDR3 DNA is TGCAGCGTTGAACTAGCGGGGGAGGAGCAGTTCTTC.